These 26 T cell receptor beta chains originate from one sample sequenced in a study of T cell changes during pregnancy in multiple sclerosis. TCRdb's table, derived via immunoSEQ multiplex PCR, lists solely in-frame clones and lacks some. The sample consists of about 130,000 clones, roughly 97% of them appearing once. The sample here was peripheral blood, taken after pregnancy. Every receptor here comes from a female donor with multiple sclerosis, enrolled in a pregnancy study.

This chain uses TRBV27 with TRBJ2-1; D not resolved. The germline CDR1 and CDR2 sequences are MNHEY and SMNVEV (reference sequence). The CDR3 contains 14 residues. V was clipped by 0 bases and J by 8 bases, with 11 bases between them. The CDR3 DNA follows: TGTGCCAGCAGTTTATCCACAGTGTTGGATGAGCAGTTCTTC. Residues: CASSLSTVLDEQFF.

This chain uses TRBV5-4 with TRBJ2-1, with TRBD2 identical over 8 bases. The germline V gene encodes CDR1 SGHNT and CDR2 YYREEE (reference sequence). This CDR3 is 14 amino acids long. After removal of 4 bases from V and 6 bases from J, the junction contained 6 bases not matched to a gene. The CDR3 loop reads CASSRDGTSNEQFF. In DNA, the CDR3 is TGTGCCAGCAGCAGAGACGGGACTAGCAATGAGCAGTTCTTC. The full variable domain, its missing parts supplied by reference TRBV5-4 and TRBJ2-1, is ETGVTQSPTHLIKTRGQQVTLRCSSQSGHNTVSWYQQALGQGPQFIFQYYREEENGRGNFPPRFSGLQFPNYSSELNVNALELDDSALYLCASSRDGTSNEQFFGPGTRLTVL.

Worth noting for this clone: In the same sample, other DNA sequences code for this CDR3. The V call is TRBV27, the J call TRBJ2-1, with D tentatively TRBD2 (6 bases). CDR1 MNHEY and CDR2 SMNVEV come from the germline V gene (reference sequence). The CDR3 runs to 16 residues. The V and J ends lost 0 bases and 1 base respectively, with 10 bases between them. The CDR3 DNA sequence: TGTGCCAGCAGTTTATCCAGCGGGTTGTCCTACAATGAGCAGTTCTTC. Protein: CASSLSSGLSYNEQFF.

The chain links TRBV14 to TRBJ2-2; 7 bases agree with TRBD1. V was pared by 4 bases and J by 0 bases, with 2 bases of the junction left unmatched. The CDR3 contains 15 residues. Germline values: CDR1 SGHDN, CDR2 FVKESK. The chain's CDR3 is CASSPDRPNTGELFF. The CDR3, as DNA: TGTGCCAGCAGCCCGGACAGGCCGAACACCGGGGAGCTGTTTTTT.

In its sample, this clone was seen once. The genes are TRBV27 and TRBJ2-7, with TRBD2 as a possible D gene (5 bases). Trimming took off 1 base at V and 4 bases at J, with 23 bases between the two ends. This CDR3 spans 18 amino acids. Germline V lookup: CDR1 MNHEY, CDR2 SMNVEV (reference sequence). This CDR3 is CASSLFLAAGNSGYEQYF. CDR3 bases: TGTGCCAGCAGTTTATTTCTGGCTGCCGGGAATTCAGGTTACGAGCAGTACTTC.

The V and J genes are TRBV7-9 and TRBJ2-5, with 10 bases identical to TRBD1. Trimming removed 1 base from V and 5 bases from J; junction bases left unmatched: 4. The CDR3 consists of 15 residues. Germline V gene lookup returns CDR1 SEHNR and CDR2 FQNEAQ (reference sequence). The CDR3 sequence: CASSLGGQGTETQYF. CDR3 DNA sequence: TGTGCCAGCAGCTTAGGGGGACAGGGGACGGAGACCCAGTACTTC.

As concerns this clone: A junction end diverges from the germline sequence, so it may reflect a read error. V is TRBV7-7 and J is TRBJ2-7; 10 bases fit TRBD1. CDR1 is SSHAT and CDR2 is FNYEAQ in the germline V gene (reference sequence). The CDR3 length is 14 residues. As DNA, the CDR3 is TGTGCTAGCAGCCCGGGACAGGGGATCTACGAGCAGTACTTC. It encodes CASSPGQGIYEQYF.

The CDR3 reads CASSWALAGTDTQYF. CDR3 coding DNA: TGTGCCAGCAGCTGGGCACTAGCGGGCACAGATACGCAGTATTTT. The gene calls are TRBV5-4 and TRBJ2-3, with TRBD2 matching over 8 bases. Germline-derived CDR1 and CDR2 are SGHNT and YYREEE (reference sequence). J lost 1 base, V lost 3 bases, and 4 bases had no gene match. This CDR3 has 15 residues.

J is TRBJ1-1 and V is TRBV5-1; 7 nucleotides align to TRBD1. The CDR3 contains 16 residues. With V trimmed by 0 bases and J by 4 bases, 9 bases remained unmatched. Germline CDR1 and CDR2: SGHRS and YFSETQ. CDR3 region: CASSLAGSRQGTEAFF. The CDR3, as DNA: TGCGCCAGCAGCTTGGCCGGGAGCCGACAGGGCACTGAAGCTTTCTTT. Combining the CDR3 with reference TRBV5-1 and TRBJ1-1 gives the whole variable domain KAGVTQTPRYLIKTRGQQVTLSCSPISGHRSVSWYQQTPGQGLQFLFEYFSETQRNKGNFPGRFSGRQFSNSRSEMNVSTLELGDSALYLCASSLAGSRQGTEAFFGQGTRLTVV.

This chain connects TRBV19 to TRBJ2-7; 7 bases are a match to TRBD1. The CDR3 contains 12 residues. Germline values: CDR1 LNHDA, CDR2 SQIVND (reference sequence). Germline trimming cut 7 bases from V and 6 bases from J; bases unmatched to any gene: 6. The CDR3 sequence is CASNRGAGEQYF. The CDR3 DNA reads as TGTGCCAGTAACAGGGGCGCAGGCGAGCAGTACTTC.

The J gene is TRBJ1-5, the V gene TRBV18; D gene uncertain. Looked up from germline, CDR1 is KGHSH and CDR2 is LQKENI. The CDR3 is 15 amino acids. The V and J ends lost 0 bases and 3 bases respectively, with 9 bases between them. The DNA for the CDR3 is TGTGCCAGCTCACCACCTGGAGGGCTCAATCAGCCCCAGCATTTT. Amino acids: CASSPPGGLNQPQHF.

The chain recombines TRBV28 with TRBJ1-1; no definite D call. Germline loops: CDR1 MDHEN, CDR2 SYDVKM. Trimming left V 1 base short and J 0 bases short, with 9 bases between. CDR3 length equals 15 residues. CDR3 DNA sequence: TGTGCCAGCAGTTTATTCGAGAATATGAACACTGAAGCTTTCTTT. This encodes CASSLFENMNTEAFF. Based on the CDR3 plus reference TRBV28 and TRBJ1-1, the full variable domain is DVKVTQSSRYLVKRTGEKVFLECVQDMDHENMFWYRQDPGLGLRLIYFSYDVKMKEKGDIPEGYSVSREKKERFSLILESASTNQTSMYLCASSLFENMNTEAFFGQGTRLTVV.

This chain's CDR3 is CAISEPGLAATDTQYF. The CDR3 DNA reads TGTGCCATCAGTGAACCGGGACTAGCGGCCACAGATACGCAGTATTTT. V and J are TRBV10-3 and TRBJ2-3; 11 bases fit TRBD2. Losses at the gene ends were 3 bases for V and 2 bases for J; bases not matched to a gene: 4. The CDR3 sequence is 16 residues long. Per the germline V gene, CDR1 is ENHRY and CDR2 is SYGVKD.

The CDR3 region is CASSLEGGGRARNTGELFF. The CDR3 DNA is TGTGCCAGCAGCTTAGAAGGGGGCGGGCGGGCCCGGAACACCGGGGAGCTGTTTTTT. The chain uses TRBV7-9 and TRBJ2-2; the match to TRBD1 covers 7 bases. CDR1 is SEHNR, CDR2 FQNEAQ, per germline (reference sequence). This CDR3 has 19 amino acids. Trimming took 1 base from V and 1 from J; bases not matched to a gene: 12.

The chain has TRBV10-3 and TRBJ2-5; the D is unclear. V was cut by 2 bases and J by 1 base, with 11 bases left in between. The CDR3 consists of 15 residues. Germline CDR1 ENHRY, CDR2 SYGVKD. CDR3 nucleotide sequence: TGTGCCATCAGTGAGGCCTTAGCCGGCCAAGAGACCCAGTACTTC. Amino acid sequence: CAISEALAGQETQYF.

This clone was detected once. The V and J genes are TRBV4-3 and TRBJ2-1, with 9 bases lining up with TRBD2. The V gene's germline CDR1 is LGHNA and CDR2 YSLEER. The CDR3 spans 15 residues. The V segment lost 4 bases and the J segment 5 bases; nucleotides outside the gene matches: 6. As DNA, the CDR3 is TGCGCCAGCAGCCCTGATCGACTAGCGGACAATGAGCAGTTCTTC. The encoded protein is CASSPDRLADNEQFF.

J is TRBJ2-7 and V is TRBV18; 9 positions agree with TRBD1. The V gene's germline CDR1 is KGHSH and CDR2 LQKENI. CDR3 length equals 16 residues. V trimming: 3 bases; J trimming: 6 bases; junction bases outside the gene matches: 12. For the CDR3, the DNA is TGTGCCAGCTCACCGCACCACAGGGGGCGAAAGGGCGAGCAGTACTTC. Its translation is CASSPHHRGRKGEQYF.

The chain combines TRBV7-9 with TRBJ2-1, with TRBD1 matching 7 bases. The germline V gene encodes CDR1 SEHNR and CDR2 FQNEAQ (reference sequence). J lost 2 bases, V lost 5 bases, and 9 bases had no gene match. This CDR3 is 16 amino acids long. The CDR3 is CASSPPRQGAYNEQFF. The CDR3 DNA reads TGTGCCAGCAGCCCACCCCGACAGGGAGCCTACAATGAGCAGTTCTTC.

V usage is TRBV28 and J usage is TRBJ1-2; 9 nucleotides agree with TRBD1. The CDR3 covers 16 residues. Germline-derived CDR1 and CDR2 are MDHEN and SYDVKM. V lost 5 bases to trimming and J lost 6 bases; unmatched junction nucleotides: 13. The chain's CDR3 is CASSPKASNRGHGYTF. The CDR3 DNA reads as TGTGCCAGCAGTCCTAAGGCCTCCAACAGGGGGCATGGCTACACCTTC.

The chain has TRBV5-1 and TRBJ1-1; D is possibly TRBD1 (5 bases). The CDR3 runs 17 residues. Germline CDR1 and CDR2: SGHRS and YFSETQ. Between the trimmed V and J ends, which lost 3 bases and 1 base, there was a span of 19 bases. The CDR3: CASSSTRQGLGNTEAFF. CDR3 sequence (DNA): TGCGCCAGCAGCTCGACCCGTCAGGGTCTAGGGAACACTGAAGCTTTCTTT. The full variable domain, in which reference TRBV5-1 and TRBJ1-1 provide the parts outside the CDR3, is KAGVTQTPRYLIKTRGQQVTLSCSPISGHRSVSWYQQTPGQGLQFLFEYFSETQRNKGNFPGRFSGRQFSNSRSEMNVSTLELGDSALYLCASSSTRQGLGNTEAFFGQGTRLTVV.

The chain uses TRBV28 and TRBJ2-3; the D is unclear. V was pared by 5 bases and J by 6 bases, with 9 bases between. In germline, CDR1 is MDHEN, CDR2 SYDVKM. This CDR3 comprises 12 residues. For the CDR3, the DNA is TGTGCCAGCAGTCCCATCGAGGATACGCAGTATTTT. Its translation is CASSPIEDTQYF.

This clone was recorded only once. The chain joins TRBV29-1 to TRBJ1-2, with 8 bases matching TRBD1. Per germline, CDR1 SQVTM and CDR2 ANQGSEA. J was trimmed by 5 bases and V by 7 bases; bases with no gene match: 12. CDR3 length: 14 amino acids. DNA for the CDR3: TGCAGCGCGGCCCCTGGACAGGGTTTTTATGGCTACACCTTC. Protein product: CSAAPGQGFYGYTF.

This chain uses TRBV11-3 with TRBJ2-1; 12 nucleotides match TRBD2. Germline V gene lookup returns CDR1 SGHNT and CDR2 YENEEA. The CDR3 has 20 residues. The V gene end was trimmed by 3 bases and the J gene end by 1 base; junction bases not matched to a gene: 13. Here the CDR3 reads CASSLISSTSGSGSYNEQFF. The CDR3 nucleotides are TGTGCCAGCAGCTTGATATCGTCGACTAGCGGGAGTGGTTCCTACAATGAGCAGTTCTTC.

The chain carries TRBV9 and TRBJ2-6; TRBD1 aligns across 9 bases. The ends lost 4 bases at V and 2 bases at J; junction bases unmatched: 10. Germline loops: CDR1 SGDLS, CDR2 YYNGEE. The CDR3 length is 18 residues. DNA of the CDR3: TGTGCCAGCAGCCCCCGCCAGGACAGGGGAACTGGGGCCAACGTCCTGACTTTC. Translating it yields CASSPRQDRGTGANVLTF.

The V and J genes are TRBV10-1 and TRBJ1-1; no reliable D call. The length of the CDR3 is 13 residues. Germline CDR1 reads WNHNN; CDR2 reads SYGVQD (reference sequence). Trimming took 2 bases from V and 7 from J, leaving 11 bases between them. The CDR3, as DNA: TGCGCCAGCAGTGAGCGCAGTGAAAATGAAGCTTTCTTT. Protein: CASSERSENEAFF.

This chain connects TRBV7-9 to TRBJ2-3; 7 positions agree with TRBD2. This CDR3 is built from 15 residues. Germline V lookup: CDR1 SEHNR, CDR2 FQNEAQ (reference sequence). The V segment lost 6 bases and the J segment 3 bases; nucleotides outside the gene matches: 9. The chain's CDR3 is CASRLIGGRTDTQYF. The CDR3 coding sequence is TGTGCCAGCAGATTAATCGGGGGGAGGACAGATACGCAGTATTTT.